This T cell receptor (beta chain) was profiled in a study of human T cells and chemical hapten exposure. Germline CDR1 and CDR2: ENHRY and SYGVKD. CDR3 length: 13 residues. Trimming removed 6 bases at V and 2 bases at J, with 11 bases between. TCRdb analysed the RACE reads with MiXCR anew, one entry per CDR3 protein. The table shows about 120,000 distinct CDR3 sequences, with roughly 13% occurring only once. Specified time point: pre-sensitization, week 0. Treatment described: therapeutic diphenylcyclopropenone sensitization with weekly scalp DPC. Sequenced here: whole blood, sampled in connection with sensitization to the hapten diphenylcyclopropenone (DPC). This clonotype was obtained from a woman aged 18-30 years with alopecia areata. Some clones in this sample may be carry-over from other donors' samples. This sequence joins TRBV10-3 and TRBJ2-7; D is possibly TRBD1 (5 bases). CDR3 in DNA: TGTGCCATCAGAGCTGACAGTACCTACGAGCAGTACTTC. Its translation: CAIRADSTYEQYF.